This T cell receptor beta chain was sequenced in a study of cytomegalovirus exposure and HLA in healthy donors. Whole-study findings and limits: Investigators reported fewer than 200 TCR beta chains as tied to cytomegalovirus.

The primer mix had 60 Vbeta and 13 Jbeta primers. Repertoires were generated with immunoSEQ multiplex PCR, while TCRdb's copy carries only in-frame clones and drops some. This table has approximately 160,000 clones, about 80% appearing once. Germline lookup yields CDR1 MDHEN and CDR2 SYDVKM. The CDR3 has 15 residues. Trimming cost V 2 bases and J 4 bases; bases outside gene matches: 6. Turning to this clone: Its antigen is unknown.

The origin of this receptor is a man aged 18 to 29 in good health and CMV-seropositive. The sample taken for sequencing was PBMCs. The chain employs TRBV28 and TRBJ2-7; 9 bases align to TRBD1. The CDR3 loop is CASSLAGTGLYEQYF. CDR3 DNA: TGTGCCAGCAGTTTAGCCGGGACAGGGCTGTACGAGCAGTACTTC.